The 4 T cell receptor beta chains presented below share a single source sample, sequenced in a study of read filtering for tumor transcriptome and immune sequencing. Molecular barcoded adaptors covering alpha/delta and beta/gamma chains were used on approximately 440 ng RNA. Each CDR3 protein gets one entry after TCRdb re-called the reads with MiXCR. The repertoire holds some 46,000 distinct CDR3 sequences, 12% seen once, with approximately 15% in the top ten. Sequencing was done on a sample of a population of CD138-negative cells sorted from bone marrow. The receptors come from a donor at least 40 years old with multiple myeloma.

This clonotype was detected a few times. This may be a read error, as it is one base from a much larger clone. CDR3: CASSFSHLSADTQYF. In DNA, the CDR3 is TGTGCCAGCAGCTTCTCCCACCTTAGCGCAGATACGCAGTATTTT. The V and J genes are TRBV7-9 and TRBJ2-3; D is perhaps TRBD2 (5 bases). CDR3 length: 15 amino acids. V lost 3 bases, J lost 4 bases, and 14 bases lay in between. Germline assignment: CDR1 SEHNR and CDR2 FQNEAQ (reference sequence).

V is TRBV14 and J is TRBJ2-6; D is unresolved. CDR1 and CDR2 from the germline V gene are SGHDN and FVKESK. Trimming stripped 1 base from V and 0 bases from J, with 7 bases between. This CDR3 has 16 residues. Here the CDR3 DNA reads TGTGCCAGCAGCCAAGTCGGTAGCTCTGGGGCCAACGTCCTGACTTTC. This sequence encodes CASSQVGSSGANVLTF.

This clonotype was detected ten times or more. The chain employs TRBV20-1 and TRBJ2-7, with D tentatively TRBD1 (5 bases). V lost 6 bases and J 4 bases, leaving 22 bases between the germline ends. Germline CDR1 is DFQATT and CDR2 is SNEGSKA (reference sequence). The CDR3 runs to 15 residues. The CDR3 DNA sequence: TGCAGTGCCAAGACCCCGGCAGGGATACCTTACGAGCAGTACTTC. Translated, it gives CSAKTPAGIPYEQYF.

Ten or more counts support this clonotype. V and J are TRBV7-3 and TRBJ2-2; maybe TRBD2 (6 bases). CDR1 is SGHTA, CDR2 FQGTGA, per germline. The CDR3 contains 15 residues. Trimming left V 5 bases short and J 4 bases short, with 14 bases between. The CDR3 coding sequence is TGTGCCAGCAGCCCTGGGAGGCCCCGCACCGGGGAGCTGTTTTTT. This translates into CASSPGRPRTGELFF.